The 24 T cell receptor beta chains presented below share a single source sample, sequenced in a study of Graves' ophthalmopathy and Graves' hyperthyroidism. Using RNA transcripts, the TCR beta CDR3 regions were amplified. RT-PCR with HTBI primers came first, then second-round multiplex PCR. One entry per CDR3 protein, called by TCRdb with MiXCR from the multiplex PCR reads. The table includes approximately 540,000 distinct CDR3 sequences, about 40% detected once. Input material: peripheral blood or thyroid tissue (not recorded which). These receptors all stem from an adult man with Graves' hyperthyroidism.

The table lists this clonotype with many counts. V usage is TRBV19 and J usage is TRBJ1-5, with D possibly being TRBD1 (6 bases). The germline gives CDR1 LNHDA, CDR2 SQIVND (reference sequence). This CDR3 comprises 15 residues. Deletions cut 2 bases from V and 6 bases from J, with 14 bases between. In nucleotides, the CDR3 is TGTGCCAGTAGTATAAGGACAGACGGGTTTCAGCCCCAGCATTTT. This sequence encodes CASSIRTDGFQPQHF.

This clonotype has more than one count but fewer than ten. CDR3 region: CASSDGGNYGYTF. CDR3 coding DNA: TGTGCCAGCAGTGATGGGGGGAACTATGGCTACACCTTC. The chain combines TRBV2 with TRBJ1-2; weak D call: TRBD1 (5 bases). The CDR3 contains 13 residues. CDR1 is SNHLY, CDR2 FYNNEI, per germline. V was trimmed by 3 bases and J by 2 bases, leaving 7 bases between them.

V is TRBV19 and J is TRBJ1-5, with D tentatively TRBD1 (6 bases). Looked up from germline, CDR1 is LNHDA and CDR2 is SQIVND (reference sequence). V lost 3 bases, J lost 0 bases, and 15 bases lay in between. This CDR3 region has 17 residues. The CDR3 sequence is CASSILGGDYSNQPQHF. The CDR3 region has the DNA TGTGCCAGTAGTATTTTAGGGGGAGATTATAGCAATCAGCCCCAGCATTTT.

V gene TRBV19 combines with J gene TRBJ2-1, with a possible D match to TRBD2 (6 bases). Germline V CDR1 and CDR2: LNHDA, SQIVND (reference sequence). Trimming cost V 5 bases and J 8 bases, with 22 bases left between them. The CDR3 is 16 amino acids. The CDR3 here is CASSPGGGWLGDEQFF. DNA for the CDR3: TGTGCCAGTAGTCCCGGGGGTGGTTGGCTCGGCGATGAGCAGTTCTTC.

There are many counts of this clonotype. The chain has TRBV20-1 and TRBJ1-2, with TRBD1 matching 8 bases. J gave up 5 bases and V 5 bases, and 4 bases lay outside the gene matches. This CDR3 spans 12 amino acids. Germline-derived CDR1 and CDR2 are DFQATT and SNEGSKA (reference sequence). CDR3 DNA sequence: TGCAGTGCTGAACAGGGGGTTTATGGCTACACCTTC. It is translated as CSAEQGVYGYTF.

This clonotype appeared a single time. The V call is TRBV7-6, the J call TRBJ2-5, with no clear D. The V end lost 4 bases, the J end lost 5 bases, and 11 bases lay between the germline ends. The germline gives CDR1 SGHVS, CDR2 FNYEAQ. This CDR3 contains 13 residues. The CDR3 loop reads CASSSDLGETQYF. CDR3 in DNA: TGTGCCAGCAGCTCAGACCTGGGGGAGACCCAGTACTTC.

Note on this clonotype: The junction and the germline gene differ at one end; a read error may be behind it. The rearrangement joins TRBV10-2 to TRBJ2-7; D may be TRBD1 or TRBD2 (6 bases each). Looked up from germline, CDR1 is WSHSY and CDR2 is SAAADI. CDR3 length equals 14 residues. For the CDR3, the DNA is TGTGCCAGCAGAGGGGGGACGGCCTCCTACGAGCAGTACTTC. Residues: CASRGGTASYEQYF.

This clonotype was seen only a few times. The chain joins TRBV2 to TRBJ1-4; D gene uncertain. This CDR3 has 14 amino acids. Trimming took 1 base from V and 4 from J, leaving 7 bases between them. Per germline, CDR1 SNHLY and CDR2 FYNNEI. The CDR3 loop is CASSEGGFNEKLFF. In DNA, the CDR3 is TGTGCCAGCAGTGAAGGAGGATTTAATGAAAAACTGTTTTTT.

The CDR3 nucleotides read TGTGCCAGCAGCTTAGTATTACAGGGGGCGGTTGGAAACACCATATATTTT. This sequence encodes CASSLVLQGAVGNTIYF. The J gene is TRBJ1-3, the V gene TRBV7-8, with TRBD1 matching 9 bases. The CDR3 is 17 amino acids. Unmatched junction bases numbered 7, after V lost 1 base and J lost 3 bases. CDR1 and CDR2 (germline): SGHVS, FQNEAQ. Combining the CDR3 with reference TRBV7-8 and TRBJ1-3 gives the whole variable domain GAGVSQSPRYKVAKRGQDVALRCDPISGHVSLFWYQQALGQGPEFLTYFQNEAQLDKSGLPSDRFFAERPEGSVSTLKIQRTQQEDSAVYLCASSLVLQGAVGNTIYFGEGSWLTVV.

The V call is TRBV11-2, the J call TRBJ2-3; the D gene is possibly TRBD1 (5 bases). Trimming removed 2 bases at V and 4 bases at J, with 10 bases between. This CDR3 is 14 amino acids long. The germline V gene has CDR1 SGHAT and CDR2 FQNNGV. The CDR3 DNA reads TGTGCCAGCAGCTTAATTTCAGGGTCAGATACGCAGTATTTT. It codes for CASSLISGSDTQYF.

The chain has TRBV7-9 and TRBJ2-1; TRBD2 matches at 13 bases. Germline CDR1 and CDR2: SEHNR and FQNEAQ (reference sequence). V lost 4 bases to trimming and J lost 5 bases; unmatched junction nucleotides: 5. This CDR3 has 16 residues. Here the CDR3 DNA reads TGTGCCAGCAGCTCACCGGGACTAGCGGGAAACAATGAGCAGTTCTTC. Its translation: CASSSPGLAGNNEQFF.

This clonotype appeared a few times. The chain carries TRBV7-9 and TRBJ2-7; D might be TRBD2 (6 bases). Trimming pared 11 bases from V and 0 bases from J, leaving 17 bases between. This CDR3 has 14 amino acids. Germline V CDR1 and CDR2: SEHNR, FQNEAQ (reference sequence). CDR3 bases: TGTGCCTGGAGTGTAGAGGAGGGCTCCTACGAGCAGTACTTC. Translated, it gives CAWSVEEGSYEQYF.

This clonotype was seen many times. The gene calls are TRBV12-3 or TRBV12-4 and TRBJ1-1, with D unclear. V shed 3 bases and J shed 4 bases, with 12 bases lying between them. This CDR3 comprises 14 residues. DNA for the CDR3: TGTGCCAGCAGTTTGTTATTGGAAGGCACTGAAGCTTTCTTT. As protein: CASSLLLEGTEAFF.

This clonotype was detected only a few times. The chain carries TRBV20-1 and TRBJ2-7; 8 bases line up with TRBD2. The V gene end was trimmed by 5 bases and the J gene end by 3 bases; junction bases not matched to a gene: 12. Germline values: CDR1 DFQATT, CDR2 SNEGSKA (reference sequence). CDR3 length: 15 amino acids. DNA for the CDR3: TGCAGTGCTCCCCCACAGGGCGGGGGGAACTACGAGCAGTACTTC. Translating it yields CSAPPQGGGNYEQYF.

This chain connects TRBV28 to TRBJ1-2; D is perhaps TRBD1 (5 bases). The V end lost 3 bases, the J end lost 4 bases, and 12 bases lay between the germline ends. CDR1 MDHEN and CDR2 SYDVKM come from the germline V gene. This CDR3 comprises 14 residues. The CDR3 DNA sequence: TGTGCCAGCAGTTTGGGGATAGACAGCTATGGCTACACCTTC. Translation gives CASSLGIDSYGYTF.

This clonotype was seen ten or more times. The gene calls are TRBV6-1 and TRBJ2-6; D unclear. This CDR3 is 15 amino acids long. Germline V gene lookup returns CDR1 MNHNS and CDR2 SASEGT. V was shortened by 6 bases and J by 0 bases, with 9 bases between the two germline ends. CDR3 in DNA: TGTGCCAGCAGCCCATACCCCTCTGGGGCCAACGTCCTGACTTTC. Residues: CASSPYPSGANVLTF.

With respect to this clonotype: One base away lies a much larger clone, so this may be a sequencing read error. CDR3 coding DNA: TGTGCCAGCAGTGTATTCAAATATGGCTGCACCTTC. It is translated as CASSVFKYGCTF. The chain employs TRBV2 and TRBJ1-2; D is unresolved. In germline, CDR1 is SNHLY, CDR2 FYNNEI. This CDR3 has 12 amino acids.

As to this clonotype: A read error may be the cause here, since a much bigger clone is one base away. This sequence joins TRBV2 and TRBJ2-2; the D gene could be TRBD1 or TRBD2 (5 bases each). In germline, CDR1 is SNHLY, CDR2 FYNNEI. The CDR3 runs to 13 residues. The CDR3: CARRQMNTGELLF. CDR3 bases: TGTGCCAGAAGACAGATGAACACCGGGGAGCTGCTTTTT.

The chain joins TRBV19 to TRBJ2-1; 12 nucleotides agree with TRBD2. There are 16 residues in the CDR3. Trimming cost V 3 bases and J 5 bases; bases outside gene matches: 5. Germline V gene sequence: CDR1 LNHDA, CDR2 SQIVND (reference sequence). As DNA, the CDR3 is TGTGCCAGTAGTATCACTAGCGGGAGGCCGAACAATGAGCAGTTCTTC. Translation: CASSITSGRPNNEQFF.

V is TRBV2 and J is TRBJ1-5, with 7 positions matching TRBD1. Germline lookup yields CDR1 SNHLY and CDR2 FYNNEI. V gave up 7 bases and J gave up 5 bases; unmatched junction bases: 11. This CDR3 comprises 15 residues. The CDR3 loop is CASIWDGDSDQPQHF. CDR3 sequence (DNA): TGTGCCAGCATCTGGGACGGGGACAGCGATCAGCCCCAGCATTTT.

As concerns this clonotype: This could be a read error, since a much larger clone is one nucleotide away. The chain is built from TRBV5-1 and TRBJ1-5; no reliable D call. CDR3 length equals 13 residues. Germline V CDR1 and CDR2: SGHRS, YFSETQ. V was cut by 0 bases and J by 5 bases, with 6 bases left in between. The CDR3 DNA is TGCGCCAGCAGCTTGGAAGGTCATCAGCCCCAGCATTTT. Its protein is CASSLEGHQPQHF. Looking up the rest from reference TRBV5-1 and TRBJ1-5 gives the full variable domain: KAGVTQTPRYLIKTRGQQVTLSCSPISGHRSVSWYQQTPGQGLQFLFEYFSETQRNKGNFPGRFSGRQFSNSRSEMNVSTLELGDSALYLCASSLEGHQPQHFGDGTRLSIL.

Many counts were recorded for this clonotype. The CDR3 here is CASSGGQVYSNQPQHF. DNA of the CDR3: TGTGCCAGCAGTGGTGGACAGGTCTATAGCAATCAGCCCCAGCATTTT. The chain uses TRBV25-1 and TRBJ1-5, with 7 bases that match TRBD1. The CDR3 spans 16 residues. Germline-derived CDR1 and CDR2 are MGHDK and SYGVNS. Germline trimming cut 4 bases from V and 0 bases from J; bases unmatched to any gene: 6.

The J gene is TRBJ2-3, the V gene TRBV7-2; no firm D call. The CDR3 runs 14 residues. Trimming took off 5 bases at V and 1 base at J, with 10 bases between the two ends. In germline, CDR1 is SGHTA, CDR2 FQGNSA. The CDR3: CASSPGFGTDTQYF. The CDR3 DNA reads TGTGCCAGCAGCCCGGGCTTTGGCACAGATACGCAGTATTTT.

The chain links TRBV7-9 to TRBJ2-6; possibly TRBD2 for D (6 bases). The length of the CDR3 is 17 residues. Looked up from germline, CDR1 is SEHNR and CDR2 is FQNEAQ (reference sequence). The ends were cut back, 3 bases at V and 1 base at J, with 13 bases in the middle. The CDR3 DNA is TGTGCCAGCAGCTTCAGGAGGAGGGCGTCTGGGGCCAACGTCCTGACTTTC. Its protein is CASSFRRRASGANVLTF.